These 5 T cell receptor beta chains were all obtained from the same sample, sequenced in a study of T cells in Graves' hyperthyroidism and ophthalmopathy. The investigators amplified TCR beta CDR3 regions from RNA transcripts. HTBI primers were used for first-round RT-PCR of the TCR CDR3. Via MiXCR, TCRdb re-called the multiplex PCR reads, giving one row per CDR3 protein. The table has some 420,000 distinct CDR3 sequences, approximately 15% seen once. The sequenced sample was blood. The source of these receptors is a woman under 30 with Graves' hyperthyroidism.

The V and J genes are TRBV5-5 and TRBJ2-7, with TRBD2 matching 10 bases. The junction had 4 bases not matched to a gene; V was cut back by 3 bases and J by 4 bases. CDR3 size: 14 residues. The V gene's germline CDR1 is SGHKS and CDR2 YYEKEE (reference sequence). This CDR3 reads CASSWQTSGYEQYF. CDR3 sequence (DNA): TGTGCCAGCAGCTGGCAGACTAGCGGGTACGAGCAGTACTTC.

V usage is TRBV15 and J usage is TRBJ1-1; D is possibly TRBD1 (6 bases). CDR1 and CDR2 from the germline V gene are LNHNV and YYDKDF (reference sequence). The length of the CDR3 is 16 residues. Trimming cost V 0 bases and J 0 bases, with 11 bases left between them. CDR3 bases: TGTGCCACCAGCAGAGATAGGGGGGGGGTGAACACTGAAGCTTTCTTT. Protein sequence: CATSRDRGGVNTEAFF. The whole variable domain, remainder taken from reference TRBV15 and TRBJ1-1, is DAMVIQNPRYQVTQFGKPVTLSCSQTLNHNVMYWYQQKSSQAPKLLFHYYDKDFNNEADTPDNFQSRRPNTSFCFLDIRSPGLGDTAMYLCATSRDRGGVNTEAFFGQGTRLTVV.

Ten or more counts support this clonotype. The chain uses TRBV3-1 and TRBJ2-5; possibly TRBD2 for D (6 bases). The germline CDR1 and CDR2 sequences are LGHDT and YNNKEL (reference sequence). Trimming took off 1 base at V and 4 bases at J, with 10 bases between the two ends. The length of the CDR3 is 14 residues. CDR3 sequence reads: CASSQAGATETQYF. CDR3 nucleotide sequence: TGTGCCAGCAGCCAAGCGGGAGCCACAGAGACCCAGTACTTC.

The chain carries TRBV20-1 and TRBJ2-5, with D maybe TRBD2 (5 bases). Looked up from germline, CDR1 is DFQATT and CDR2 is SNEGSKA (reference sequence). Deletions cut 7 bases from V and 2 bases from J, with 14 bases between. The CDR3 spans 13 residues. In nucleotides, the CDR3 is TGCAGTGTAGTGGGAGTAACACAAGAGACCCAGTACTTC. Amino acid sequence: CSVVGVTQETQYF.

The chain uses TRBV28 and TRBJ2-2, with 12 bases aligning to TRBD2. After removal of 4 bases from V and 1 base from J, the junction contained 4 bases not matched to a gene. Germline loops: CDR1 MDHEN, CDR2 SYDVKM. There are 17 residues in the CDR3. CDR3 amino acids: CASSSPTSGGNTGELFF. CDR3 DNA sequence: TGTGCCAGCAGTTCCCCGACTAGCGGGGGGAACACCGGGGAGCTGTTTTTT.